Listed here are 23 T cell receptor beta chains from one sample, sequenced in a study of cytomegalovirus exposure and HLA in healthy donors. PCR employed 60 Vbeta and 13 Jbeta primers. Using immunoSEQ multiplex PCR, the repertoire was profiled, and TCRdb retains in-frame clones only, with some absent. Among about 180,000 clones, around 75% were seen once, and the ten largest hold about 2.7%. Material: PBMCs. The receptors derive from a male donor in good health and CMV-seronegative.

This clone showed up just a few times. The chain combines TRBV5-4 with TRBJ2-3; D may be TRBD2 (5 bases). Germline values: CDR1 SGHNT, CDR2 YYREEE (reference sequence). V was shortened by 1 base and J by 3 bases, with 12 bases between the two germline ends. The CDR3 is made up of 15 amino acids. The CDR3 DNA sequence: TGTGCCAGCAGCTTGCCCCGGGGTACGACAGATACGCAGTATTTT. This codes for CASSLPRGTTDTQYF.

The rearrangement links TRBV7-2 to TRBJ1-3, with unresolved D. Looked up from germline, CDR1 is SGHTA and CDR2 is FQGNSA. The CDR3 has 15 residues. V lost 5 bases, J lost 2 bases, and 13 bases lay in between. CDR3 region: CASSPPRSAGNTIYF. The CDR3 DNA reads as TGTGCCAGCAGCCCCCCCCGGTCCGCTGGAAACACCATATATTTT.

The J gene is TRBJ2-7, the V gene TRBV30, with D possibly TRBD1 on 6 matching bases. The CDR3 is 13 amino acids. V was clipped by 2 bases and J by 4 bases, with 12 bases between them. Germline values: CDR1 GTSNPN, CDR2 SVGIG (reference sequence). CDR3 sequence reads: CAWSWQGIYEQYF. DNA for the CDR3: TGTGCCTGGAGTTGGCAGGGGATATACGAGCAGTACTTC. Filled out from reference TRBV30 and TRBJ2-7, the complete variable domain reads SQTIHQWPATLVQPVGSPLSLECTVEGTSNPNLYWYRQAAGRGLQLLFYSVGIGQISSEVPQNLSASRPQDRQFILSSKKLLLSDSGFYLCAWSWQGIYEQYFGPGTRLTVT.

A remark on this clone: The junction differs from germline at one of its ends, possibly a read error. V usage is TRBV30 and J usage is TRBJ2-1; 9 nucleotides match TRBD2. Germline CDR1 reads GTSNPN; CDR2 reads SVGIG (reference sequence). The CDR3 extends over 14 amino acids. In DNA form, the CDR3 reads TGTGCCTGGACCGCGGGGGGGCCCTACGATGAGCAGTTCTTC. Translation gives CAWTAGGPYDEQFF.

V usage is TRBV28 and J usage is TRBJ2-1, with TRBD2 as a possible D gene (7 bases). V lost 3 bases, J lost 9 bases, and 21 bases lay in between. Germline CDR1 MDHEN, CDR2 SYDVKM. CDR3 length: 16 amino acids. CDR3 nucleotides: TGTGCCAGCAGTTTGGAGGGGGGCGGGAGTTTAGGTGAGCAGTTCTTC. Its translation: CASSLEGGGSLGEQFF.

This chain connects TRBV7-8 to TRBJ1-1; a possible D gene is TRBD1 (5 bases). Per germline, CDR1 SGHVS and CDR2 FQNEAQ. CDR3 length: 13 amino acids. Trimming cost V 2 bases and J 3 bases, with 7 bases left between them. The CDR3 spells CASSLTGDTEAFF. DNA for the CDR3: TGTGCCAGCAGCTTAACGGGGGACACTGAAGCTTTCTTT.

This chain joins TRBV11-2 and TRBJ2-1; 14 nucleotides match TRBD2. Trimming at V came to 5 bases and at J to 4 bases, leaving 13 bases not matched to a gene. This CDR3 has 19 residues. Germline loops: CDR1 SGHAT, CDR2 FQNNGV. The CDR3 is CASSKGTSGRRWEYNEQFF. CDR3 coding DNA: TGTGCCAGCAGCAAGGGGACTAGCGGGAGAAGGTGGGAATACAATGAGCAGTTCTTC.

V usage is TRBV16 and J usage is TRBJ1-5, with 8 bases aligning to TRBD1. Trimming at V came to 4 bases and at J to 4 bases, leaving 3 bases not matched to a gene. The length of the CDR3 is 14 residues. Germline V gives CDR1 KGHSY, CDR2 FQNENV. The CDR3 reads CASSLGTGNQPQHF. The CDR3 DNA sequence: TGTGCCAGCAGCCTGGGGACAGGAAATCAGCCCCAGCATTTT.

This sequence joins TRBV28 and TRBJ1-2; maybe TRBD1 (6 bases). The germline V gene encodes CDR1 MDHEN and CDR2 SYDVKM. The CDR3 runs to 14 residues. Trimming took off 3 bases at V and 7 bases at J, with 15 bases between the two ends. The CDR3 spells CASSFGTRGSGYTF. The CDR3 nucleotides are TGTGCCAGCAGTTTTGGAACCAGGGGCTCTGGCTACACCTTC.

The genes are TRBV30 and TRBJ2-1; D gene uncertain. With 0 bases removed from V and 9 bases from J, the gap between germline ends came to 9 bases. The germline V gene encodes CDR1 GTSNPN and CDR2 SVGIG (reference sequence). The CDR3 runs 12 residues. CDR3 bases: TGTGCCTGGAGTGTACAGAGTAGTGAGCAGTTCTTC. As protein: CAWSVQSSEQFF.

Details on this clone: Distinct nucleotide sequences in the sample also encode this CDR3. The chain has TRBV28 and TRBJ2-5; the D is unclear. There are 12 residues in the CDR3. V was clipped by 1 base and J by 5 bases, with 5 bases between them. CDR1 and CDR2 (germline): MDHEN, SYDVKM. CDR3 protein: CASSLLSETQYF. The CDR3, as DNA: TGTGCCAGCAGTTTATTGAGTGAGACCCAGTACTTC.

The rearrangement links TRBV5-1 to TRBJ2-3, with 8 bases lining up with TRBD1. The CDR3 has 15 amino acids. The germline V gene encodes CDR1 SGHRS and CDR2 YFSETQ. Trimming took 3 bases from V and 5 from J; bases not matched to a gene: 8. The CDR3 nucleotides are TGCGCCAGCAGCTACGGACAGGGCCGGGGAGATACGCAGTATTTT. The encoded protein is CASSYGQGRGDTQYF. The full variable domain, in which reference TRBV5-1 and TRBJ2-3 provide the parts outside the CDR3, is KAGVTQTPRYLIKTRGQQVTLSCSPISGHRSVSWYQQTPGQGLQFLFEYFSETQRNKGNFPGRFSGRQFSNSRSEMNVSTLELGDSALYLCASSYGQGRGDTQYFGPGTRLTVL.

The chain has TRBV9 and TRBJ1-1; no clear D. The germline CDR1 and CDR2 sequences are SGDLS and YYNGEE. Trimming shortened V by 3 bases and J by 1 base, and 7 bases separated the two germline ends. This CDR3 region has 13 residues. This chain's CDR3 is CASSASGNTEAFF. The CDR3 DNA follows: TGTGCCAGCAGCGCCTCGGGGAACACTGAAGCTTTCTTT.

The chain is built from TRBV28 and TRBJ1-5, with D possibly matching TRBD1 (5 bases). The length of the CDR3 is 14 residues. V was trimmed by 8 bases and J by 7 bases, leaving 18 bases between them. From germline, CDR1 is MDHEN and CDR2 SYDVKM. The CDR3 region has the DNA TGTGCCAGCGGGGCCAGCAGTTTGTCGCAGCCCCAGCATTTT. As protein: CASGASSLSQPQHF.

The CDR3 bases are TGCGCCAGCAGCTTGGCGGTGACGGGATCCTACGAGCAGTACTTC. Encoded protein: CASSLAVTGSYEQYF. The rearrangement uses TRBV5-1 and TRBJ2-7, with D possibly matching TRBD2 (5 bases). Germline lookup yields CDR1 SGHRS and CDR2 YFSETQ. V was shortened by 0 bases and J by 1 base, with 11 bases between the two germline ends. The CDR3 consists of 15 residues.

V is TRBV28 and J is TRBJ1-2; 9 bases align to TRBD1. The CDR3 consists of 16 residues. Germline assignment: CDR1 MDHEN and CDR2 SYDVKM. The V gene end was trimmed by 5 bases and the J gene end by 4 bases; junction bases not matched to a gene: 11. The CDR3 sequence is CASSPGQGVLRYGYTF. DNA for the CDR3: TGTGCCAGCAGTCCGGGACAGGGTGTTCTGCGCTATGGCTACACCTTC.

CDR3 loop: CASTIPGGVGYGYTF. The CDR3 DNA sequence: TGTGCCAGCACCATACCGGGCGGGGTTGGCTATGGCTACACCTTC. The chain uses TRBV28 and TRBJ1-2; D not resolved. The germline gives CDR1 MDHEN, CDR2 SYDVKM. The V and J ends lost 7 bases and 4 bases respectively, with 19 bases between them. CDR3 length equals 15 residues.

This clone appeared a single time. The genes are TRBV6-5 and TRBJ2-7; weak D call: TRBD2 (5 bases). V lost 2 bases to trimming and J lost 2 bases, with 10 bases between them. The germline gives CDR1 MNHEY, CDR2 SVGAGI. There are 14 residues in the CDR3. CDR3 nucleotides: TGTGCCAGCAGTTACCAGACGGGGACCTACGAGCAGTACTTC. It is translated as CASSYQTGTYEQYF.

The genes are TRBV5-4 and TRBJ2-1; TRBD2 matches at 16 bases. V dropped 6 bases and J dropped 7; count of bases not matched to a gene: 4. Looked up from germline, CDR1 is SGHNT and CDR2 is YYREEE (reference sequence). This CDR3 has 15 residues. CDR3 sequence (DNA): TGTGCCAGCAAATCGGGACTAGCGGGGGGGAATGAGCAGTTCTTC. This gives the protein CASKSGLAGGNEQFF.

The rearrangement links TRBV30 to TRBJ1-2, with TRBD1 identical over 7 bases. The length of the CDR3 is 14 residues. Germline V gene data show CDR1 as GTSNPN and CDR2 as SVGIG (reference sequence). Unmatched junction bases numbered 7, after V lost 3 bases and J lost 3 bases. CDR3 loop: CAWRPQGEDYGYTF. CDR3 bases: TGTGCCTGGAGGCCCCAGGGGGAGGACTATGGCTACACCTTC. Variable domain in full (rest from reference TRBV30 and TRBJ1-2): SQTIHQWPATLVQPVGSPLSLECTVEGTSNPNLYWYRQAAGRGLQLLFYSVGIGQISSEVPQNLSASRPQDRQFILSSKKLLLSDSGFYLCAWRPQGEDYGYTFGSGTRLTVV.

V and J are TRBV28 and TRBJ1-5; 9 bases map to TRBD1. CDR3 size: 14 residues. Trimming cost V 7 bases and J 3 bases; bases outside gene matches: 4. Germline CDR1 and CDR2: MDHEN and SYDVKM. This CDR3 reads CASITGGFNQPQHF. CDR3 sequence (DNA): TGTGCCAGCATAACAGGGGGCTTCAATCAGCCCCAGCATTTT.

The chain employs TRBV21-1 and TRBJ2-1; the table's D call TRBD1 went unverified against the DNA. TRBV21-1 constitutes a pseudogene. This CDR3 comprises 14 residues. CDR3 bases: TGTGCCAGATGGGACAGGGGGTTCTACAATGAGCAGTTCTTC. Amino acid sequence: CARWDRGFYNEQFF.

There are a few counts of this clone. The gene calls are TRBV29-1 and TRBJ1-5; D not certain. Trimming took 6 bases from V and 1 from J, leaving 10 bases between them. Germline V gene data show CDR1 as SQVTM and CDR2 as ANQGSEA. The CDR3 spans 13 residues. CDR3 DNA: TGCAGCGTCCGGGCGGGAAGCAATCAGCCCCAGCATTTT. Translated: CSVRAGSNQPQHF.